Below are 28 T cell receptor beta chains sequenced from a single sample in a study of T cells in Graves' hyperthyroidism and ophthalmopathy. It was RNA transcripts that yielded the amplified TCR beta CDR3 regions. HTBI primers drove first-round RT-PCR of the TCR CDR3. Each CDR3 protein is one row after TCRdb ran MiXCR on the multiplex PCR reads. The data show about 350,000 distinct CDR3 sequences, roughly 15% seen once. The sample comprised blood. These receptors all stem from a woman in her 30s with Graves' hyperthyroidism that later progressed to Graves' ophthalmopathy.

In this sample, this clonotype turned up many times. This sequence joins TRBV19 and TRBJ1-5; no clear D. V was trimmed by 3 bases and J by 5 bases, leaving 14 bases between them. In germline, CDR1 is LNHDA, CDR2 SQIVND (reference sequence). The CDR3 loop spans 15 amino acids. The CDR3 DNA sequence: TGTGCCAGTAGTATGGGAGGATTTCCCCATCAGCCCCAGCATTTT. Translation gives CASSMGGFPHQPQHF.

The chain joins TRBV19 to TRBJ1-2; tentatively, D is TRBD1 (5 bases). Trimming left V 6 bases short and J 8 bases short, with 28 bases between. CDR3 length equals 17 residues. Germline CDR1 is LNHDA and CDR2 is SQIVND (reference sequence). CDR3 nucleotides: TGTGCCAGTAGGGACCGGGACGCTTCCCAAGAGGGGATCGGCTACACCTTC. The encoded protein is CASRDRDASQEGIGYTF.

The sample holds many counts of this clonotype. The chain links TRBV20-1 to TRBJ1-2, with D perhaps TRBD1 (6 bases). Germline V gene sequence: CDR1 DFQATT, CDR2 SNEGSKA (reference sequence). The CDR3 covers 12 residues. CDR3 sequence: CSGAWTAYGYTF. In DNA, the CDR3 is TGCAGCGGGGCTTGGACAGCATATGGCTACACCTTC.

The rearrangement uses TRBV11-1 and TRBJ1-1; D unclear. Per germline, CDR1 SGHAT and CDR2 FQDESV (reference sequence). Deletions cut 4 bases from V and 6 bases from J, with 15 bases between. The CDR3 runs to 14 residues. This CDR3 reads CASSYSPGTPEAFF. In DNA form, the CDR3 reads TGTGCCAGCAGCTACTCACCAGGTACGCCTGAAGCTTTCTTT.

This clonotype was counted many times. CDR3 residues: CSARTGKRLGNEKLFF. In DNA form, the CDR3 reads TGCAGTGCTAGGACAGGCAAACGCTTGGGCAATGAAAAACTGTTTTTT. The V gene is TRBV20-1, the J gene TRBJ1-4; weak D call: TRBD1 (6 bases). Germline CDR1 reads DFQATT; CDR2 reads SNEGSKA (reference sequence). Trimming took off 3 bases at V and 5 bases at J, with 19 bases between the two ends. CDR3 length equals 16 residues.

This clonotype was detected a few times. This rearrangement joins TRBV29-1 to TRBJ1-1; possibly TRBD1 for D (5 bases). V lost 0 bases and J lost 10, with 30 bases in between. The V gene's germline CDR1 is SQVTM and CDR2 ANQGSEA. The CDR3 is made up of 18 amino acids. The CDR3 protein is CSVEDQELVARALGGAFF. The DNA for the CDR3 is TGCAGCGTTGAAGATCAGGAACTGGTCGCCCGGGCCCTGGGGGGAGCTTTCTTT.

The chain uses TRBV20-1 and TRBJ2-7; weak D call: TRBD1 (6 bases). V was trimmed by 0 bases and J by 1 base, leaving 10 bases between them. Looked up from germline, CDR1 is DFQATT and CDR2 is SNEGSKA (reference sequence). CDR3 size: 14 residues. In DNA, the CDR3 is TGCAGTGCTAGAGAAACAGGGATGTCCTACGAGCAGTACTTC. Protein: CSARETGMSYEQYF.

This clonotype has ten or more counts. V usage is TRBV29-1 and J usage is TRBJ2-1; 7 bases line up with TRBD2. This CDR3 is built from 14 residues. The germline V gene encodes CDR1 SQVTM and CDR2 ANQGSEA. The V gene end was trimmed by 3 bases and the J gene end by 6 bases; junction bases not matched to a gene: 8. CDR3 DNA: TGCAGCGTTGAGGGGGGAGGGCCTAGCAATGAGCAGTTCTTC. Translating gives CSVEGGGPSNEQFF.

This chain connects TRBV20-1 to TRBJ2-1; D possibly corresponds to TRBD1 (7 bases). V gave up 5 bases and J gave up 4 bases, with 21 bases separating them. Germline V gives CDR1 DFQATT, CDR2 SNEGSKA (reference sequence). The length of the CDR3 is 16 residues. The CDR3 here is CSAQTGVASVYNEQFF. CDR3 nucleotide sequence: TGCAGTGCTCAAACAGGGGTAGCTAGCGTTTACAATGAGCAGTTCTTC.

This clonotype was counted between two and nine times. This rearrangement joins TRBV6-5 to TRBJ2-7, with 10 positions matching TRBD1. The germline V gene has CDR1 MNHEY and CDR2 SVGAGI. Trimming took 4 bases from V and 6 from J; bases not matched to a gene: 12. This CDR3 contains 16 residues. As DNA, the CDR3 is TGTGCCAGCAGTTCATTGCCGGGACAGGGGCCGTCCGAGCAGTACTTC. Amino acids: CASSSLPGQGPSEQYF.

This clonotype was detected many times. This chain connects TRBV6-1 to TRBJ1-1; D is unclear. Trimming took 3 bases from V and 8 from J, leaving 13 bases between them. The CDR3 runs 13 residues. The V gene's germline CDR1 is MNHNS and CDR2 SASEGT. The CDR3 nucleotides read TGTGCCAGCAGTGAGCGAGGCGTCGTCGAAGCTTTCTTT. This sequence encodes CASSERGVVEAFF.

This chain uses TRBV28 with TRBJ2-1; D perhaps matches TRBD2 (5 bases). Trimming took off 5 bases at V and 0 bases at J, with 14 bases between the two ends. This CDR3 has 16 residues. Germline loops: CDR1 MDHEN, CDR2 SYDVKM. The CDR3, as DNA: TGTGCCAGCAGTCGAAATCTAGGGAGCTCCTACAATGAGCAGTTCTTC. Protein: CASSRNLGSSYNEQFF.

This clonotype came up many times. The chain carries TRBV28 and TRBJ2-7; 8 nucleotides align to TRBD1. This CDR3 has 13 amino acids. J was trimmed by 5 bases and V by 5 bases; bases with no gene match: 5. Germline lookup yields CDR1 MDHEN and CDR2 SYDVKM. The CDR3: CASSRAGGDEQYF. CDR3 coding DNA: TGTGCCAGCAGTCGGGCAGGGGGCGACGAGCAGTACTTC. Filled out from reference TRBV28 and TRBJ2-7, the complete variable domain reads DVKVTQSSRYLVKRTGEKVFLECVQDMDHENMFWYRQDPGLGLRLIYFSYDVKMKEKGDIPEGYSVSREKKERFSLILESASTNQTSMYLCASSRAGGDEQYFGPGTRLTVT.

This clonotype was observed a handful of times. V gene TRBV19 combines with J gene TRBJ2-7; the match to TRBD2 covers 8 bases. There are 15 residues in the CDR3. V shed 0 bases and J 3 bases; nucleotides not matched to a gene: 4. Germline-derived CDR1 and CDR2 are LNHDA and SQIVND (reference sequence). The chain's CDR3 is CASSIEERGNYEQYF. The CDR3 region has the DNA TGTGCCAGTAGTATAGAGGAGCGGGGGAACTACGAGCAGTACTTC. Using reference TRBV19 and TRBJ2-7 for the parts outside the CDR3, the full variable domain is DGGITQSPKYLFRKEGQNVTLSCEQNLNHDAMYWYRQDPGQGLRLIYYSQIVNDFQKGDIAEGYSVSREKKESFPLTVTSAQKNPTAFYLCASSIEERGNYEQYFGPGTRLTVT.

This clonotype was counted many times. The V and J genes are TRBV18 and TRBJ2-3, with D hard to call. The ends were cut back, 8 bases at V and 5 bases at J, with 11 bases in the middle. The CDR3 length is 12 residues. Germline assignment: CDR1 KGHSH and CDR2 LQKENI. The CDR3 region has the DNA TGTGCCAGCAGCCCCCCCGGAGATACGCAGTATTTT. Its protein is CASSPPGDTQYF.

This clonotype was counted at least ten times. The J gene is TRBJ2-1, the V gene TRBV19; 8 bases fit TRBD2. The CDR3 extends over 17 amino acids. J was trimmed by 3 bases and V by 5 bases; bases with no gene match: 12. Germline V CDR1 and CDR2: LNHDA, SQIVND (reference sequence). CDR3 amino acids: CASSASGRAGLYNEQFF. As DNA, the CDR3 is TGTGCCAGTAGTGCCTCCGGGAGGGCCGGTCTCTACAATGAGCAGTTCTTC.

On this clonotype itself: With a much larger clone just one base away, this may be a read error. The chain has TRBV25-1 and TRBJ2-1; the D gene is possibly TRBD1 (5 bases). There are 11 residues in the CDR3. The V gene's germline CDR1 is MGHDK and CDR2 SYGVNS. The V end lost 7 bases, the J end lost 12 bases, and 13 bases lay between the germline ends. Here the CDR3 DNA reads TGTGCCAGCACTCAGGGCGATGGGCAGTTCTTC. Residues: CASTQGDGQFF.

This clonotype was detected many times. CDR3 protein: CASSSRWRGTSGANVLTF. DNA for the CDR3: TGTGCCAGCAGTTCCCGGTGGCGAGGGACCTCTGGGGCCAACGTCCTGACTTTC. The chain has TRBV28 and TRBJ2-6, with D possibly called TRBD1 or TRBD2 (5 bases each). The CDR3 totals 18 residues. V lost 4 bases to trimming and J lost 0 bases, with 16 bases between them. The germline V gene has CDR1 MDHEN and CDR2 SYDVKM. The variable domain in full, completed from reference TRBV28 and TRBJ2-6, reads DVKVTQSSRYLVKRTGEKVFLECVQDMDHENMFWYRQDPGLGLRLIYFSYDVKMKEKGDIPEGYSVSREKKERFSLILESASTNQTSMYLCASSSRWRGTSGANVLTFGAGSRLTVL.

This chain connects TRBV2 to TRBJ2-7; no firm D call. Germline V gives CDR1 SNHLY, CDR2 FYNNEI. Trimming removed 6 bases from V and 9 bases from J, with 9 bases in between. There are 10 residues in the CDR3. The CDR3 loop is CASSLDAQYF. For the CDR3, the DNA is TGTGCCAGCAGCTTGGATGCGCAGTACTTC.

V usage is TRBV10-3 and J usage is TRBJ1-1; the D is unclear. V was trimmed by 7 bases and J by 1 base, leaving 10 bases between them. The CDR3 length is 13 residues. Germline-derived CDR1 and CDR2 are ENHRY and SYGVKD. CDR3 in amino acids: CAIKGRENTEAFF. CDR3 bases: TGTGCCATCAAAGGACGGGAGAACACTGAAGCTTTCTTT.

On this clonotype: With a much larger clone just one base away, this may be a read error. The chain employs TRBV2 and TRBJ2-5; D perhaps matches TRBD2 (6 bases). V dropped 11 bases and J dropped 9 bases, with 22 bases sitting between them. Germline values: CDR1 SNHLY, CDR2 FYNNEI. The CDR3 is made up of 13 amino acids. The CDR3 sequence: CAGSRAQGEAQYF. The DNA of the CDR3 is TGTGCCGGTTCCCGGGCCCAAGGGGAGGCCCAGTACTTC. The variable domain in full, with the rest retrieved from reference TRBV2 and TRBJ2-5, is EPEVTQTPSHQVTQMGQEVILRCVPISNHLYFYWYRQILGQKVEFLVSFYNNEISEKSEIFDDQFSVERPDGSNFTLKIRSTKLEDSAMYFCAGSRAQGEAQYFGPGTRLLVL.

The chain has TRBV27 and TRBJ2-7, with 12 nucleotides matching TRBD2. There are 19 residues in the CDR3. Germline V gene lookup returns CDR1 MNHEY and CDR2 SMNVEV (reference sequence). Trimming cost V 1 base and J 4 bases; bases outside gene matches: 14. Here the CDR3 reads CASSLFSNLRLAGEYEQYF. The CDR3 region has the DNA TGTGCCAGCAGTTTATTTTCTAATCTGCGACTAGCGGGAGAATACGAGCAGTACTTC.

This clonotype showed up many times. CDR3 region: CASSPDRGETQYF. The CDR3 DNA sequence: TGTGCCAGCTCACCTGACAGGGGCGAGACCCAGTACTTC. The chain carries TRBV18 and TRBJ2-5; 8 nucleotides match TRBD1. Germline V gene sequence: CDR1 KGHSH, CDR2 LQKENI. J was trimmed by 5 bases and V by 3 bases; bases with no gene match: 2. The CDR3 totals 13 residues.

This clonotype was recorded many times. The chain carries TRBV27 and TRBJ2-7; no definite D call. Per germline, CDR1 MNHEY and CDR2 SMNVEV (reference sequence). V dropped 6 bases and J dropped 4 bases, with 19 bases sitting between them. The CDR3 extends over 15 amino acids. CDR3 DNA sequence: TGTGCCAGCAGCCCCCGGGCATCTAACCATTACGAGCAGTACTTC. It specifies CASSPRASNHYEQYF.

About this clonotype itself: The conserved phenylalanine or tryptophan normally closing the CDR3 is absent here, so this likely arose from a read error. The genes are TRBV19 and TRBJ1-5, with D uncertain. Between the trimmed V and J ends, which lost 3 bases and 0 bases, there was a span of 9 bases. Germline values: CDR1 LNHDA, CDR2 SQIVND (reference sequence). The CDR3 loop spans 15 amino acids. The CDR3 is CASSINWGSNQPQHL. DNA of the CDR3: TGTGCCAGTAGTATCAATTGGGGTAGCAATCAGCCCCAGCATCTT.

This clonotype was seen at least ten times. This chain joins TRBV25-1 and TRBJ2-1, with a tentative D call TRBD2 (6 bases). Trimming pared 6 bases from V and 0 bases from J, leaving 27 bases between. Germline V gene sequence: CDR1 MGHDK, CDR2 SYGVNS. The CDR3 contains 20 residues. For the CDR3, the DNA is TGTGCCAGCAGCCAAGGACCGGGGACTTGGGGATTCCGCTCCTACAATGAGCAGTTCTTC. It encodes CASSQGPGTWGFRSYNEQFF. The whole variable domain, remainder taken from reference TRBV25-1 and TRBJ2-1, is EADIYQTPRYLVIGTGKKITLECSQTMGHDKMYWYQQDPGMELHLIHYSYGVNSTEKGDLSSESTVSRIRTEHFPLTLESARPSHTSQYLCASSQGPGTWGFRSYNEQFFGPGTRLTVL.

This clonotype was observed a handful of times. A much larger clone differs by one base, so this may be a read error. The rearrangement uses TRBV11-2 and TRBJ2-1, with D possibly TRBD1 on 6 matching bases. The CDR3 runs 16 residues. V lost 0 bases and J lost 9, with 18 bases in between. Looked up from germline, CDR1 is SGHAT and CDR2 is FQNNGV. The CDR3 sequence: CASSLDAAGARSEQFF. In DNA form, the CDR3 reads TGTGCCAGCAGCTTAGATGCGGCAGGGGCGAGGAGTGAGCAGTTCTTC. The variable domain in full, completed from reference TRBV11-2 and TRBJ2-1, reads EAGVAQSPRYKIIEKRQSVAFWCNPISGHATLYWYQQILGQGPKLLIQFQNNGVVDDSQLPKDRFSAERLKGVDSTLKIQPAKLEDSAVYLCASSLDAAGARSEQFFGPGTRLTVL.

This clonotype was seen ten or more times. J is TRBJ1-1 and V is TRBV6-2 or TRBV6-3, with 7 bases identical to TRBD1. Per germline, CDR1 MNHEY and CDR2 SVGEGT. The junction had 7 bases not matched to a gene; V was cut back by 7 bases and J by 5 bases. The CDR3 extends over 13 amino acids. The CDR3 nucleotides read TGTGCCAGCACGACGACAGGGTATACTGAAGCTTTCTTT. This translates into CASTTTGYTEAFF.